Here is one T cell receptor beta chain with its context. The target antigen is unknown. Germline CDR1 is SGHTA and CDR2 is FQGNSA. V lost 5 bases, J lost 6 bases, and 18 bases stayed unmatched. This CDR3 has 17 residues. All sorted populations exceeded 95% purity. The data were taken from a study of beta chain features in type 1 diabetes. General study points: Across patients, naive, central memory and Treg TCRB repertoires exhibited apparently greater similarity than was observed across healthy donors. In every one of the four CD4+ subsets, TCRB CDR3s were moderately but significantly shorter in Type 1 diabetes patients.

Expressed TCRB transcripts got sequenced, as all isolated RNA was reverse transcribed. The protocol was immunoSEQ multiplex PCR, while the TCRdb copy is restricted to in-frame clones and leaves out a portion. The sample gives around 250,000 clones, 68% of which show up once; 0.053% is in the top ten. This rearrangement joins TRBV7-2 to TRBJ2-7, with TRBD2 matching 8 bases. The TCR was taken from a man in his thirties or forties in good health. Sequenced input: naive CD4+ T cells from blood. The CDR3 nucleotides read TGTGCCAGCAGCCACTCCATCCGCGGGAGGAGCCTGGGCGAGCAGTACTTC. Its translation: CASSHSIRGRSLGEQYF.